This TCR beta chain was identified during a study of T-cell reconstitution after alpha-beta-depleted transplantation in children. Per germline, CDR1 DFQATT and CDR2 SNEGSKA (reference sequence). CDR3 length: 16 amino acids. Trimming took off 5 bases at V and 3 bases at J, with 20 bases between the two ends. TCRbeta library preparation incorporated unique molecular identifiers. TCRdb processed the PCR reads anew with MiXCR; each CDR3 protein has one entry. In the table there are 350,000 to 400,000 distinct CDR3 sequences, just over 20% of which are singletons. The sample consisted of PBMCs from the stem cell graft donor, taken from the stem cell graft. The genes are TRBV20-1 and TRBJ2-1; a weak D match, TRBD2 (7 bases). The clonotype comes from a human donor who donated a stem cell graft to a child with acute myeloid leukemia. CDR3 coding DNA: TGCAGTGCTTTTACTCTGGCGGGGGCCGGCTACAATGAGCAGTTCTTC. It codes for CSAFTLAGAGYNEQFF.